One and the same sample provided the 31 T cell receptor beta chains below, sequenced in a study of PD-1 blockade in classical Hodgkin lymphoma. Using immunoSEQ multiplex PCR, the repertoire was profiled, and TCRdb retains in-frame clones only, with some absent. The table shows tens of thousands of clones, with 80% occurring only once. Time point meaning: cycle 4 day 1 (C4D1), after less than 7 weeks of nivolumab. Every patient relapsed after autologous stem cell transplantation, and brentuximab vedotin exposure varied. This material consisted of peripheral blood mononuclear cells (PBMCs), taken before the fourth cycle of nivolumab. The receptor set was obtained from a human donor with classical Hodgkin lymphoma.

The gene calls are TRBV11-3 and TRBJ1-1; 8 bases map to TRBD1. Germline CDR1 SGHNT, CDR2 YENEEA. The J segment lost 6 bases and the V segment lost 5 bases, leaving 14 bases of the junction unmatched. CDR3 length equals 16 residues. CDR3 DNA: TGTGCCAGCAGCGGGCTACAGGGGGGGGTTAAGGCTGAAGCTTTCTTT. Its translation is CASSGLQGGVKAEAFF. The full variable domain, its missing parts supplied by reference TRBV11-3 and TRBJ1-1, is EAGVVQSPRYKIIEKKQPVAFWCNPISGHNTLYWYLQNLGQGPELLIRYENEEAVDDSQLPKDRFSAERLKGVDSTLKIQPAELGDSAVYLCASSGLQGGVKAEAFFGQGTRLTVV.

This chain links TRBV10-3 with TRBJ2-5; D is unresolved. This CDR3 contains 13 residues. Germline V gene sequence: CDR1 ENHRY, CDR2 SYGVKD. Deletions cut 8 bases from V and 3 bases from J, with 13 bases between. This chain's CDR3 is CAIAPSPKETQYF. CDR3 bases: TGTGCCATCGCCCCGTCCCCCAAAGAGACCCAGTACTTC.

V and J are TRBV19 and TRBJ2-1; 14 bases are a match to TRBD2. Germline V lookup: CDR1 LNHDA, CDR2 SQIVND (reference sequence). The CDR3 runs 21 residues. The trim removed 4 bases at V and 0 bases at J, leaving 14 bases unmatched. The CDR3 nucleotides read TGTGCCAGTAGTACCGAGTATGGGACTAGCGGGAGACTAGGCTCCTACAATGAGCAGTTCTTC. The encoded protein is CASSTEYGTSGRLGSYNEQFF.

The rearrangement joins TRBV9 to TRBJ2-5, with 8 bases that match TRBD1. This CDR3 has 15 amino acids. Germline CDR1 SGDLS, CDR2 YYNGEE. The J segment lost 1 base and the V segment lost 5 bases, leaving 7 bases of the junction unmatched. The CDR3 region is CASSKRTGTQETQYF. CDR3 nucleotide sequence: TGTGCCAGCAGTAAAAGGACAGGGACCCAAGAGACCCAGTACTTC.

V and J are TRBV2 and TRBJ2-1; 11 positions agree with TRBD2. Germline V gene lookup returns CDR1 SNHLY and CDR2 FYNNEI. The CDR3 runs to 15 residues. V lost 5 bases to trimming and J lost 6 bases; unmatched junction nucleotides: 6. CDR3 nucleotides: TGTGCCAGCAGTCAGACTAGCGGGACTCCCAATGAGCAGTTCTTC. Its protein product is CASSQTSGTPNEQFF.

The rearrangement uses TRBV4-1 and TRBJ2-7; maybe TRBD1 (5 bases). Trimming pared 1 base from V and 2 bases from J, leaving 12 bases between. In germline, CDR1 is MGHRA, CDR2 YSYEKL. The CDR3 is 15 residues long. CDR3 residues: CASSQVGDSTYEQYF. CDR3 nucleotide sequence: TGCGCCAGCAGCCAAGTAGGCGACAGCACCTACGAGCAGTACTTC.

The rearrangement joins TRBV12-5 to TRBJ2-6; 7 nucleotides line up with TRBD1. Germline CDR1 LGHNT, CDR2 FRNRAP. The CDR3 is 19 amino acids. Losses at the gene ends were 0 bases for V and 0 bases for J; bases not matched to a gene: 8. CDR3 amino acids: CASGLVSLSGGSGANVLTF. CDR3 nucleotides: TGTGCTAGTGGTTTGGTATCCCTCTCAGGGGGCTCTGGGGCCAACGTCCTGACTTTC.

This sequence joins TRBV7-9 and TRBJ1-1, with 8 bases identical to TRBD1. Trimming took 5 bases from V and 1 from J; bases not matched to a gene: 9. Germline V lookup: CDR1 SEHNR, CDR2 FQNEAQ (reference sequence). The CDR3 totals 16 residues. DNA of the CDR3: TGTGCCAGCAGCAGTCATAGCGGGACAGGGAACACTGAAGCTTTCTTT. This encodes CASSSHSGTGNTEAFF.

The gene calls are TRBV4-3 and TRBJ1-2; tentative D call: TRBD1 (6 bases). The length of the CDR3 is 17 residues. CDR1 LGHNA and CDR2 YSLEER come from the germline V gene. Trimming took off 2 bases at V and 0 bases at J, with 16 bases between the two ends. CDR3 amino acids: CASSQKSNHRANYGYTF. The CDR3 nucleotides are TGCGCCAGCAGCCAAAAAAGTAACCACAGGGCTAACTATGGCTACACCTTC.

This clone was detected only once. The rearrangement links TRBV7-2 to TRBJ2-2; TRBD2 is a possible D gene (5 bases). This CDR3 is built from 14 residues. V lost 4 bases to trimming and J lost 10 bases, with 16 bases between them. Germline CDR1 SGHTA, CDR2 FQGNSA. The DNA for the CDR3 is TGTGCCAGCAGCTGGGGTTGGGAGCCCGAGGAGCTGTTTTTT. Protein product: CASSWGWEPEELFF.

The CDR3 is CASSSGLGPTGELFF. The CDR3, as DNA: TGTGCCAGCAGCTCCGGACTAGGCCCCACCGGGGAGCTGTTTTTT. This chain links TRBV5-4 with TRBJ2-2, with 7 bases identical to TRBD2. The V gene's germline CDR1 is SGHNT and CDR2 YYREEE (reference sequence). The CDR3 is 15 residues long. The J segment lost 4 bases and the V segment lost 3 bases, leaving 6 bases of the junction unmatched.

The chain is built from TRBV5-4 and TRBJ2-7, with 8 bases lining up with TRBD2. The J segment lost 4 bases and the V segment lost 1 base, leaving 1 base of the junction unmatched. The CDR3 has 13 amino acids. CDR1 is SGHNT and CDR2 is YYREEE in the germline V gene (reference sequence). CDR3 protein: CASSLTSGYEQYF. DNA of the CDR3: TGTGCCAGCAGCTTGACTAGCGGTTACGAGCAGTACTTC.

The V gene is TRBV4-1, the J gene TRBJ1-1; possibly TRBD1 for D (6 bases). This CDR3 comprises 14 residues. Germline V gene lookup returns CDR1 MGHRA and CDR2 YSYEKL. V shed 0 bases and J shed 7 bases, with 12 bases lying between them. This CDR3 reads CASSQDTGPFEAFF. CDR3 in DNA: TGCGCCAGCAGCCAAGATACAGGGCCCTTTGAAGCTTTCTTT.

The V call is TRBV11-1, the J call TRBJ2-7; no clear D. Germline V lookup: CDR1 SGHAT, CDR2 FQDESV (reference sequence). The CDR3 contains 13 residues. With 1 base removed from V and 7 bases from J, the gap between germline ends came to 11 bases. CDR3 region: CASSLGSLGEQYF. The CDR3, as DNA: TGTGCCAGCAGCTTAGGGTCCCTGGGGGAGCAGTACTTC.

The chain is built from TRBV30 and TRBJ1-5; a possible D gene is TRBD1 (5 bases). CDR3 length equals 13 residues. Germline V gives CDR1 GTSNPN, CDR2 SVGIG (reference sequence). V was shortened by 3 bases and J by 7 bases, with 13 bases between the two germline ends. The CDR3 coding sequence is TGTGCCTGGAGGGGGGGTAGGGACCAGCCCCAGCATTTT. This sequence encodes CAWRGGRDQPQHF.

This clone came up once. The chain employs TRBV18 and TRBJ1-2; perhaps TRBD1 as D (5 bases). The CDR3 is made up of 17 amino acids. Germline V gene data show CDR1 as KGHSH and CDR2 as LQKENI. Trimming took off 3 bases at V and 1 base at J, with 18 bases between the two ends. The CDR3 spells CASSPMGGLTGNYGYTF. As DNA, the CDR3 is TGTGCCAGCTCACCCATGGGGGGACTCACTGGTAACTATGGCTACACCTTC.

The gene calls are TRBV2 and TRBJ1-2; possibly TRBD1 for D (6 bases). Germline V gene lookup returns CDR1 SNHLY and CDR2 FYNNEI. The CDR3 spans 14 residues. Trimming pared 7 bases from V and 3 bases from J, leaving 15 bases between. The DNA of the CDR3 is TGTGCCAGCAATGCGGACAGCTTTGACTATGGCTACACCTTC. Translating gives CASNADSFDYGYTF.

The chain couples TRBV6-5 to TRBJ2-5, with D perhaps matching TRBD1 (7 bases). Trimming shortened V by 6 bases and J by 4 bases, and 12 bases separated the two germline ends. The CDR3 is made up of 13 amino acids. CDR1 MNHEY and CDR2 SVGAGI come from the germline V gene. CDR3 sequence reads: CASRPQGGETQYF. CDR3 in DNA: TGTGCCAGCAGACCCCAGGGGGGAGAGACCCAGTACTTC.

This clone has only one observation. This chain links TRBV4-1 with TRBJ2-5, with D perhaps TRBD1 or TRBD2 (5 bases each). This CDR3 region has 17 residues. V was trimmed by 1 base and J by 3 bases, leaving 18 bases between them. Looked up from germline, CDR1 is MGHRA and CDR2 is YSYEKL. The chain's CDR3 is CASSQGSRGVSEETQYF. CDR3 nucleotides: TGCGCCAGCAGCCAAGGATCCCGAGGGGTTAGCGAAGAGACCCAGTACTTC.

This clone has only one observation. The chain couples TRBV11-3 to TRBJ2-3; D unresolved. V shed 5 bases and J shed 0 bases, with 6 bases lying between them. The CDR3 has 13 residues. Germline V CDR1 and CDR2: SGHNT, YENEEA. For the CDR3, the DNA is TGTGCCAGCAGCCAGAGGAGCACAGATACGCAGTATTTT. Translation: CASSQRSTDTQYF.

The chain links TRBV19 to TRBJ2-2; D gene uncertain. The CDR3 runs to 14 residues. The germline V and J ends were trimmed by 1 base and 6 bases, with 9 bases remaining between them. Germline CDR1 is LNHDA and CDR2 is SQIVND (reference sequence). CDR3 loop: CASSIGAPAGELFF. The CDR3 DNA is TGTGCCAGTAGTATAGGGGCCCCGGCCGGGGAGCTGTTTTTT.

The chain couples TRBV5-1 to TRBJ2-3, with 12 bases matching TRBD2. CDR3 size: 15 residues. Germline-derived CDR1 and CDR2 are SGHRS and YFSETQ. The junction had 3 bases not matched to a gene; V was cut back by 4 bases and J by 3 bases. CDR3 in amino acids: CASSPSGRATDTQYF. As DNA, the CDR3 is TGCGCCAGCAGCCCTAGCGGGAGGGCTACAGATACGCAGTATTTT.

The V and J genes are TRBV27 and TRBJ2-2; TRBD2 matches at 14 bases. Unmatched junction bases numbered 3, after V lost 3 bases and J lost 3 bases. Germline CDR1 MNHEY, CDR2 SMNVEV (reference sequence). The CDR3 loop spans 17 amino acids. CDR3 protein: CASSLAGLAGDTGELFF. In nucleotides, the CDR3 is TGTGCCAGCAGTTTGGCGGGACTAGCGGGAGACACCGGGGAGCTGTTTTTT.

V usage is TRBV7-2 and J usage is TRBJ1-1, with unresolved D. V was pared by 3 bases and J by 4 bases, with 9 bases between. Germline CDR1 and CDR2: SGHTA and FQGNSA. The CDR3 spans 13 residues. The CDR3 DNA reads as TGTGCCAGCAGCTTTGATGGGAGCACTGAAGCTTTCTTT. The encoded protein is CASSFDGSTEAFF. The full variable domain, its missing parts supplied by reference TRBV7-2 and TRBJ1-1, is GAGVSQSPSNKVTEKGKDVELRCDPISGHTALYWYRQSLGQGLEFLIYFQGNSAPDKSGLPSDRFSAERTGGSVSTLTIQRTQQEDSAVYLCASSFDGSTEAFFGQGTRLTVV.

V and J are TRBV28 and TRBJ2-6, with D possibly called TRBD1 or TRBD2 (5 bases each). The CDR3 extends over 15 amino acids. The V and J ends lost 8 bases and 0 bases respectively, with 11 bases between them. Germline loops: CDR1 MDHEN, CDR2 SYDVKM. CDR3 region: CASGARGSGANVLTF. Here the CDR3 DNA reads TGTGCCAGCGGGGCACGGGGCTCTGGGGCCAACGTCCTGACTTTC.

The chain joins TRBV27 to TRBJ2-2; no clear D. Germline CDR1 reads MNHEY; CDR2 reads SMNVEV (reference sequence). Trimming left V 0 bases short and J 8 bases short, with 13 bases between. This CDR3 comprises 15 residues. CDR3 sequence reads: CASSLSTASSGELFF. In DNA form, the CDR3 reads TGTGCCAGCAGTTTATCTACGGCTTCTTCGGGGGAGCTGTTTTTT.

V and J are TRBV28 and TRBJ2-2, with D perhaps matching TRBD2 (7 bases). Trimming removed 2 bases from V and 4 bases from J, with 14 bases in between. Germline lookup yields CDR1 MDHEN and CDR2 SYDVKM. This CDR3 region has 16 residues. The CDR3 reads CASSLRRGRPTGELFF. Here the CDR3 DNA reads TGTGCCAGCAGTTTAAGGCGGGGGCGACCCACCGGGGAGCTGTTTTTT.

The V gene is TRBV29-1, the J gene TRBJ2-3, with 10 nucleotides matching TRBD2. The germline gives CDR1 SQVTM, CDR2 ANQGSEA. This CDR3 spans 14 amino acids. Trimming at V came to 7 bases and at J to 0 bases, leaving 4 bases not matched to a gene. The CDR3 bases are TGCAGCGAGCAGCGGGGGGGCAGCACAGATACGCAGTATTTT. It encodes CSEQRGGSTDTQYF.

DNA of the CDR3: TGTGCCAGCAGCTTAGAGAGCTATGGGGAGCAGTTCTTC. Translation gives CASSLESYGEQFF. The rearrangement joins TRBV7-2 to TRBJ2-1; no clear D gene. V lost 1 base and J lost 10, with 11 bases in between. Germline CDR1 reads SGHTA; CDR2 reads FQGNSA. The CDR3 is made up of 13 amino acids.

The rearrangement joins TRBV29-1 to TRBJ1-2; the D is unclear. In germline, CDR1 is SQVTM, CDR2 ANQGSEA. The CDR3 length is 15 residues. Trimming pared 1 base from V and 3 bases from J, leaving 15 bases between. CDR3 region: CSVEGITARDYGYTF. The CDR3 coding sequence is TGCAGCGTTGAAGGGATCACCGCTCGTGACTATGGCTACACCTTC.

The chain uses TRBV7-2 and TRBJ2-6; D gene uncertain. This CDR3 spans 15 amino acids. V was cut by 2 bases and J by 1 base, with 6 bases left in between. Germline CDR1 and CDR2: SGHTA and FQGNSA. The CDR3 region is CASSLILSGANVLTF. DNA for the CDR3: TGTGCCAGCAGCTTAATCCTATCTGGGGCCAACGTCCTGACTTTC.